Listed here is a single TCR beta chain. What it binds is unknown. The PCR contained 60 Vbeta and 13 Jbeta primers. Clones were read by immunoSEQ multiplex PCR, and TCRdb kept only the in-frame ones, dropping some. The sample consists of about 180,000 clones, 70% to 80% of them appearing once. These data are taken from a study of cytomegalovirus exposure and HLA in healthy donors. The wider study: Clustering assigned 81% of the approximately 390 genotyped donors to the Caucasian-associated ancestry cluster. Findings and limits, study-wide: A further, later analysis showed that HLA-associated TCR beta chains (compared with equally common others) were more clonally expanded.

The sequence was obtained from a man between 60 and 70 years old in good health and CMV-seronegative. The sequencing input was PBMCs.

CDR3 protein: CASSGQSSYNSPLHF. CDR3 nucleotide sequence: TGTGCCAGCAGCGGACAGAGCTCCTATAATTCACCCCTCCACTTT. The chain couples TRBV7-2 to TRBJ1-6; TRBD1 might be the D (6 bases). The CDR3 has 15 amino acids. Trimming pared 5 bases from V and 0 bases from J, leaving 8 bases between. Germline V CDR1 and CDR2: SGHTA, FQGNSA.